A single sample is the source of the 5 T cell receptor beta chains below, sequenced in a study of beta chain features in type 1 diabetes. Every isolated RNA sample was fully reverse transcribed, so sequencing captured expressed TCRB transcripts. Clones were read by immunoSEQ multiplex PCR, and TCRdb kept only the in-frame ones, dropping some. The sample holds under 900,000 clones, roughly a sixth seen once. Sequenced input: naive CD4+ T cells from blood. The receptors shown here come from a young woman in good health.

The rearrangement links TRBV2 to TRBJ2-5, with D tentatively TRBD1 or TRBD2 (5 bases each). CDR1 and CDR2 from the germline V gene are SNHLY and FYNNEI. The CDR3 totals 14 residues. Trimming took off 5 bases at V and 5 bases at J, with 15 bases between the two ends. The CDR3 loop is CASSRDPGGETQYF. The CDR3 DNA follows: TGTGCCAGCAGTAGGGACCCCGGTGGGGAGACCCAGTACTTC.

There are a few counts of this clone. The gene calls are TRBV25-1 and TRBJ2-7; 8 bases line up with TRBD2. This CDR3 contains 15 residues. After removal of 2 bases from V and 5 bases from J, the junction contained 8 bases not matched to a gene. From germline, CDR1 is MGHDK and CDR2 SYGVNS. The CDR3 sequence: CASSEVSGSPHEQYF. CDR3 coding DNA: TGTGCCAGCAGTGAAGTCAGCGGGAGCCCCCACGAGCAGTACTTC.

In nucleotides, the CDR3 is TGTGCCAGCAGCTTGGACTCACTTAGCTATGGCTACACCTTC. Amino acids: CASSLDSLSYGYTF. This chain joins TRBV7-9 and TRBJ1-2; D gene ambiguous. CDR1 and CDR2 (germline): SEHNR, FQNEAQ (reference sequence). There are 14 residues in the CDR3. The V end lost 3 bases, the J end lost 4 bases, and 12 bases lay between the germline ends.

The rearrangement links TRBV28 to TRBJ2-7, with TRBD1 identical over 8 bases. V shed 5 bases, J shed 5 bases, and the junction held 11 bases outside the gene matches. CDR3 size: 15 residues. The germline V gene has CDR1 MDHEN and CDR2 SYDVKM. CDR3 loop: CASSIHRGSSDEQYF. Here the CDR3 DNA reads TGTGCCAGCAGTATCCACAGGGGGAGCAGCGACGAGCAGTACTTC. Full variable domain (outside the CDR3, taken from reference TRBV28 and TRBJ2-7): DVKVTQSSRYLVKRTGEKVFLECVQDMDHENMFWYRQDPGLGLRLIYFSYDVKMKEKGDIPEGYSVSREKKERFSLILESASTNQTSMYLCASSIHRGSSDEQYFGPGTRLTVT.

This clone was counted only a few times. This chain links TRBV10-3 with TRBJ1-1, with a weak D call TRBD1 (5 bases). V lost 4 bases to trimming and J lost 5 bases, with 11 bases between them. The CDR3 sequence is 13 residues long. In germline, CDR1 is ENHRY, CDR2 SYGVKD. The CDR3 DNA reads as TGTGCCATCAGTGGGGGGGTGAGGACTGAAGCTTTCTTT. Its protein is CAISGGVRTEAFF.